Each of the 30 T cell receptor beta chains below was sequenced from the same sample in a study of blood T cell repertoires in COVID-19 (TCRdb year 2020). Library method: the immunoSEQ multiplex PCR assay. TCRdb mirrors the immuneACCESS table, restricted to in-frame sequences. Some clones are absent from its copies; in checked studies, under half trace to an unresolved V gene, and the reason for the others is unknown. Recorded for this sample are approximately 300,000 clones; around 90% of them occurred a single time. The biggest ten clones account for about 6% of the sample. The material sequenced was peripheral blood. Receptor source: a woman between 50 and 59 years old with COVID-19, enrolled during active disease.

The rearrangement joins TRBV19 to TRBJ2-7, with 7 bases aligning to TRBD1. After removal of 7 bases from V and 0 bases from J, the junction contained 9 bases not matched to a gene. The V gene's germline CDR1 is LNHDA and CDR2 SQIVND (reference sequence). The CDR3 has 15 amino acids. CDR3 protein: CASMNLGGSSYEQYF. As DNA, the CDR3 is TGTGCCAGTATGAATTTAGGGGGCAGCTCCTACGAGCAGTACTTC.

The chain uses TRBV5-1 and TRBJ2-3, with D possibly TRBD2 on 6 matching bases. V was shortened by 4 bases and J by 0 bases, with 12 bases between the two germline ends. The CDR3 is 15 residues long. CDR1 and CDR2 (germline): SGHRS, YFSETQ. CDR3 coding DNA: TGCGCCAGCAGCGTTCAGAGCGGGAGCACAGATACGCAGTATTTT. Translated, it gives CASSVQSGSTDTQYF.

The CDR3 DNA sequence: TGTGCCAGCAGCCCCCGCTTACTAGCGGGAGTCTGGAATGAGCAGTTCTTC. Translation: CASSPRLLAGVWNEQFF. The chain is built from TRBV9 and TRBJ2-1; 11 bases align to TRBD2. CDR1 and CDR2 from the germline V gene are SGDLS and YYNGEE. The CDR3 is 17 residues long. With V trimmed by 4 bases and J by 7 bases, 13 bases remained unmatched.

V is TRBV12-5 and J is TRBJ2-5; D is possibly TRBD1 (6 bases). V gave up 1 base and J gave up 5 bases, with 17 bases separating them. The CDR3 loop spans 16 amino acids. Per germline, CDR1 LGHNT and CDR2 FRNRAP. The DNA for the CDR3 is TGTGCTAGTGGTTTGGGACACCTTACAGGGTCGGAGACCCAGTACTTC. The encoded protein is CASGLGHLTGSETQYF.

There are a few counts of this clone. The J gene is TRBJ1-1, the V gene TRBV28; 7 nucleotides agree with TRBD1. After removal of 5 bases from V and 1 base from J, the junction contained 13 bases not matched to a gene. Looked up from germline, CDR1 is MDHEN and CDR2 is SYDVKM. This CDR3 spans 17 amino acids. The CDR3 spells CASSARHNRGENTEAFF. In DNA form, the CDR3 reads TGTGCCAGCAGTGCACGTCACAACAGGGGTGAGAACACTGAAGCTTTCTTT.

V gene TRBV29-1 combines with J gene TRBJ2-2; a possible D gene is TRBD1 (6 bases). Trimming cost V 2 bases and J 2 bases, with 9 bases left between them. The CDR3 covers 14 residues. The V gene's germline CDR1 is SQVTM and CDR2 ANQGSEA. The CDR3 loop is CSVESTGNTGELFF. For the CDR3, the DNA is TGCAGCGTTGAATCGACAGGCAACACCGGGGAGCTGTTTTTT.

The chain has TRBV10-3 and TRBJ1-2; 9 bases fit TRBD1. V lost 4 bases to trimming and J lost 4 bases; unmatched junction nucleotides: 13. CDR3 length equals 17 residues. The V gene's germline CDR1 is ENHRY and CDR2 SYGVKD. DNA for the CDR3: TGTGCCATCAGTGGTCCCGGGACAGGGCGCGGCGGCTATGGCTACACCTTC. Amino acid sequence: CAISGPGTGRGGYGYTF.

This clone was seen a few times. This CDR3 reads CASSFDRASEAFF. CDR3 coding DNA: TGCGCCAGCAGTTTTGACAGGGCGTCTGAAGCTTTCTTT. The chain is built from TRBV10-1 and TRBJ1-1; 7 positions agree with TRBD1. The J segment lost 6 bases and the V segment lost 5 bases, leaving 6 bases of the junction unmatched. Per germline, CDR1 WNHNN and CDR2 SYGVQD (reference sequence). The length of the CDR3 is 13 residues.

V gene TRBV5-8 combines with J gene TRBJ1-2; D call uncertain. In germline, CDR1 is SGHTS, CDR2 YDEGEE. This CDR3 has 15 residues. Deletions cut 4 bases from V and 4 bases from J, with 17 bases between. CDR3: CASSLIKIFAYGYTF. The CDR3 region has the DNA TGTGCCAGCAGCCTAATAAAAATTTTTGCCTATGGCTACACCTTC.

The rearrangement joins TRBV5-1 to TRBJ1-1, with D unresolved. Trimming left V 4 bases short and J 1 base short, with 8 bases between. Germline assignment: CDR1 SGHRS and CDR2 YFSETQ. The CDR3 loop spans 13 amino acids. CDR3 nucleotide sequence: TGCGCCAGCAGCGTCCGGGAGAACACTGAAGCTTTCTTT. Translating it yields CASSVRENTEAFF.

The gene calls are TRBV7-8 and TRBJ1-1; no clear D gene. Germline-derived CDR1 and CDR2 are SGHVS and FQNEAQ. V lost 4 bases and J lost 8, with 20 bases in between. The CDR3 contains 15 residues. The CDR3 DNA is TGTGCCAGCAGCTATTTAGGGATAGTGGGAGAAGAAGCTTTCTTT. It yields the protein CASSYLGIVGEEAFF.

The CDR3 DNA is TGCGCCAGCAGCCAAGAGTCTACAGGGGTGGGGTATGGCTACACCTTC. As protein: CASSQESTGVGYGYTF. The rearrangement links TRBV4-3 to TRBJ1-2; 7 nucleotides match TRBD1. The CDR3 consists of 16 residues. In germline, CDR1 is LGHNA, CDR2 YSLEER. With V trimmed by 0 bases and J by 5 bases, 9 bases remained unmatched.

The chain employs TRBV19 and TRBJ2-7; 10 bases are a match to TRBD1. V gave up 10 bases and J gave up 7 bases; unmatched junction bases: 10. The germline gives CDR1 LNHDA, CDR2 SQIVND (reference sequence). The CDR3 extends over 13 amino acids. CDR3 sequence (DNA): TGTGCCACTACCGACAGGGGGCGAGGGGAGCAGTACTTC. This translates into CATTDRGRGEQYF.

V usage is TRBV24-1 and J usage is TRBJ1-2; 8 nucleotides line up with TRBD1. The germline gives CDR1 KGHDR, CDR2 SFDVKD. J was trimmed by 8 bases and V by 6 bases; bases with no gene match: 7. This CDR3 has 13 amino acids. CDR3 region: CATSRGQGWGYTF. The CDR3 DNA sequence: TGTGCCACCAGTCGCGGACAGGGATGGGGCTACACCTTC.

The J gene is TRBJ1-2, the V gene TRBV25-1; no clear D. There are 13 residues in the CDR3. Germline V gene lookup returns CDR1 MGHDK and CDR2 SYGVNS. Deletions cut 5 bases from V and 2 bases from J, with 9 bases between. The CDR3 loop reads CASSPTINYGYTF. The CDR3 region has the DNA TGTGCCAGCAGTCCAACAATCAACTATGGCTACACCTTC.

The genes are TRBV7-3 and TRBJ2-1; 10 bases are a match to TRBD2. V was pared by 5 bases and J by 5 bases, with 6 bases of the junction left unmatched. The CDR3 runs to 15 residues. CDR1 and CDR2 from the germline V gene are SGHTA and FQGTGA. CDR3 sequence (DNA): TGTGCCAGCAGCCCAGCGGGAGGGAGCCACAATGAGCAGTTCTTC. Translated: CASSPAGGSHNEQFF.

This chain links TRBV2 with TRBJ2-3; no definite D call. Trimming removed 4 bases from V and 3 bases from J, with 5 bases in between. The CDR3 contains 12 residues. CDR1 is SNHLY and CDR2 is FYNNEI in the germline V gene. CDR3 residues: CASSATTDTQYF. CDR3 nucleotide sequence: TGTGCCAGCAGTGCTACGACAGATACGCAGTATTTT.

The chain carries TRBV6-1 and TRBJ2-6, with D perhaps matching TRBD2 (5 bases). Trimming stripped 2 bases from V and 5 bases from J, with 7 bases between. The CDR3 sequence is 14 residues long. Germline loops: CDR1 MNHNS, CDR2 SASEGT. This CDR3 reads CASSEQTRANVLTF. In DNA, the CDR3 is TGTGCCAGCAGTGAACAGACTAGGGCCAACGTCCTGACTTTC.

The gene calls are TRBV5-1 and TRBJ1-2; 7 bases line up with TRBD1. The germline CDR1 and CDR2 sequences are SGHRS and YFSETQ. V lost 2 bases, J lost 3 bases, and 7 bases stayed unmatched. The CDR3 is 15 residues long. The CDR3 spells CASSLTGTVDYGYTF. The CDR3 region has the DNA TGCGCCAGCAGCTTAACCGGGACAGTCGACTATGGCTACACCTTC.

This sequence joins TRBV28 and TRBJ1-1; D unclear. V was cut by 8 bases and J by 6 bases, with 19 bases left in between. The CDR3 is 14 residues long. Germline assignment: CDR1 MDHEN and CDR2 SYDVKM. In nucleotides, the CDR3 is TGTGCCAGCCTTTCAGCGGACGGCGGGGCTGAAGCTTTCTTT. Translation gives CASLSADGGAEAFF.

This clone has a single count. V is TRBV10-2 and J is TRBJ2-7, with 8 bases identical to TRBD1. Trimming at V came to 5 bases and at J to 4 bases, leaving 4 bases not matched to a gene. CDR1 and CDR2 from the germline V gene are WSHSY and SAAADI. This CDR3 contains 13 residues. The CDR3 region has the DNA TGCGCCAGCAGTCTGGACAGGGTATACGAGCAGTACTTC. This sequence encodes CASSLDRVYEQYF.

This sequence joins TRBV7-9 and TRBJ2-3, with 11 bases identical to TRBD1. Germline assignment: CDR1 SEHNR and CDR2 FQNEAQ (reference sequence). This CDR3 comprises 15 residues. The V and J ends lost 5 bases and 5 bases, in that order; junction bases with no gene match: 6. The CDR3 DNA reads as TGTGCCAGCAGCCGCTTTGGGACAGGGGGAGATACGCAGTATTTT. This gives the protein CASSRFGTGGDTQYF.

J is TRBJ2-7 and V is TRBV7-6; 14 nucleotides line up with TRBD2. From germline, CDR1 is SGHVS and CDR2 FNYEAQ. The junction had 4 bases not matched to a gene; V was cut back by 5 bases and J by 1 base. This CDR3 region has 16 residues. The CDR3 here is CASSIGTSGGSYEQYF. The DNA of the CDR3 is TGTGCCAGCAGCATCGGGACTAGCGGGGGATCCTACGAGCAGTACTTC.

CDR3 amino acids: CASGLKETQYF. The CDR3 DNA reads as TGTGCTAGTGGTCTAAAGGAGACCCAGTACTTC. This chain links TRBV12-5 with TRBJ2-5; D gene unclear. The germline gives CDR1 LGHNT, CDR2 FRNRAP. Trimming shortened V by 5 bases and J by 5 bases, and 6 bases separated the two germline ends. The length of the CDR3 is 11 residues.

The chain couples TRBV2 to TRBJ1-6, with 8 positions matching TRBD1. The CDR3 has 18 residues. Trimming cost V 7 bases and J 0 bases; bases outside gene matches: 11. Germline CDR1 is SNHLY and CDR2 is FYNNEI. CDR3 amino acids: CASKRSGDRSSYNSPLHF. CDR3 in DNA: TGTGCCAGCAAAAGATCCGGGGACAGGAGCTCCTATAATTCACCCCTCCACTTT.

The chain joins TRBV7-9 to TRBJ2-3; D possibly corresponds to TRBD1 (6 bases). The germline CDR1 and CDR2 sequences are SEHNR and FQNEAQ (reference sequence). This CDR3 has 15 amino acids. The V end lost 4 bases, the J end lost 2 bases, and 13 bases lay between the germline ends. The CDR3 reads CASSSLLGHTDTQYF. The CDR3 DNA reads TGTGCCAGCAGCTCCCTTTTGGGACACACAGATACGCAGTATTTT.

The genes are TRBV13 and TRBJ2-3, with 10 bases identical to TRBD2. The CDR3 runs 18 residues. The trim removed 5 bases at V and 4 bases at J, leaving 15 bases unmatched. The germline V gene encodes CDR1 PRHDT and CDR2 FYEKMQ (reference sequence). This CDR3 reads CASSRGLAGVIGPDTQYF. Written as DNA, the CDR3 is TGTGCCAGCAGCCGCGGCCTAGCGGGAGTTATTGGGCCAGATACGCAGTATTTT.

The rearrangement joins TRBV10-3 to TRBJ2-5, with D perhaps TRBD2 (6 bases). Germline assignment: CDR1 ENHRY and CDR2 SYGVKD. There are 15 residues in the CDR3. V dropped 3 bases and J dropped 3 bases, with 14 bases sitting between them. The CDR3 is CAISDRRLVEETQYF. As DNA, the CDR3 is TGTGCCATCAGTGACCGACGACTAGTGGAAGAGACCCAGTACTTC.

For the CDR3, the DNA is TGTGCCACCGGTGGGACAGGGGGTTTTAACGAGCAGTACTTC. Its protein is CATGGTGGFNEQYF. The rearrangement uses TRBV19 and TRBJ2-7; 11 bases are shared with TRBD1. The CDR3 spans 14 residues. Germline V gene data show CDR1 as LNHDA and CDR2 as SQIVND (reference sequence). Trimming removed 10 bases from V and 5 bases from J; junction bases left unmatched: 10.

Concerning this clone: The junction does not match germline at one end; this may be a read error. The sample carries other DNA sequences with the same CDR3. The J gene is TRBJ2-3, the V gene TRBV5-1; 9 positions match TRBD2. The CDR3 length is 16 residues. Germline lookup yields CDR1 SGHRS and CDR2 YFSETQ. CDR3 sequence reads: CASSLALAGYTDTQYF. The DNA for the CDR3 is TGCGCTAGCAGCTTGGCGCTAGCGGGGTACACAGATACGCAGTATTTT.